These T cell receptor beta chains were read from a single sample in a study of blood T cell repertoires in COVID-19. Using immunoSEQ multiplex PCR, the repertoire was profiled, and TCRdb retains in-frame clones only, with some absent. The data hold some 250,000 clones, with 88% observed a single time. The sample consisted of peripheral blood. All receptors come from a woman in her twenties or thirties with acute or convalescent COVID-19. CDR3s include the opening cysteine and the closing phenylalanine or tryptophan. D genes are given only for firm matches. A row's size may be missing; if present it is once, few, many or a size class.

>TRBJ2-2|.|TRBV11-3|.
CASSPGTFNTGELFF
TGTGCCAGCAGCCCCGGGACTTTTAACACCGGGGAGCTGTTTTTT
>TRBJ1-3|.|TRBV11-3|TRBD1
CASSLAQGAGNTIYF
TGTGCCAGCAGCTTAGCCCAGGGGGCTGGAAACACCATATATTTT
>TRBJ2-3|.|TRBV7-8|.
CASSSWASSTDTQYF
TGTGCCAGCAGCTCCTGGGCGTCTAGCACAGATACGCAGTATTTT
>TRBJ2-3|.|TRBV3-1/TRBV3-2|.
CASSRMNSQLSQYF
TGTGCCAGCAGCCGAATGAATAGCCAATTGTCGCAGTATTTT
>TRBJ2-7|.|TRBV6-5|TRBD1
CASSQSGTGPYEQYF
TGTGCCAGCAGCCAGAGTGGGACAGGGCCCTACGAGCAGTACTTC
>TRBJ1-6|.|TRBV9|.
CASSSGTSSYNSPLHF
TGTGCCAGCTCGAGCGGGACAAGCTCCTATAATTCACCCCTCCACTTT
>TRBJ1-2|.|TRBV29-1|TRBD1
CSAWTGEGYTF
TGCAGCGCATGGACAGGGGAGGGCTACACCTTC
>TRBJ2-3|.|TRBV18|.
CASSPPFPRTDTQYF
TGTGCCAGCTCACCACCCTTCCCTCGCACAGATACGCAGTATTTT
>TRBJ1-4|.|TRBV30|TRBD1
CAWQTGGVGEKLFF
TGTGCCTGGCAAACAGGGGGCGTTGGTGAAAAACTGTTTTTT
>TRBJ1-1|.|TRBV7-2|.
CASSQLGGRRNTEAFF
TGTGCCAGCAGCCAGCTCGGGGGAAGGAGGAACACTGAAGCTTTCTTT
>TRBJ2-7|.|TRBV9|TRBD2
CASSFRAGTSYEQYF
TGTGCCAGCAGCTTCCGAGCGGGAACCTCCTACGAGCAGTACTTC
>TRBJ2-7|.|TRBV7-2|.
CASSLLQGYEQYF
TGTGCCAGCAGCTTGTTACAGGGATACGAGCAGTACTTC
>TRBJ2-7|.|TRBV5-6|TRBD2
CASSLRVAGVSYEQYF
TGTGCCAGCAGCTTGAGGGTAGCGGGAGTCTCCTACGAGCAGTACTTC
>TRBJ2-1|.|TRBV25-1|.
CASGRDITDGEQFF
TGTGCCAGCGGGAGGGACATAACAGACGGCGAGCAGTTCTTC
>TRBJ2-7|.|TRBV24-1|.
CATSDSGQRDEQYF
TGTGCCACCAGTGATTCCGGACAGAGAGACGAGCAGTACTTC
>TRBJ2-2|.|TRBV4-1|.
CASSQRLGGTGELFF
TGCGCCAGCAGCCAGAGGTTAGGAGGCACCGGGGAGCTGTTTTTT
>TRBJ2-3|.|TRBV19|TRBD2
CASTVGGSTDTQYF
TGTGCCAGTACAGTCGGGGGGAGCACAGATACGCAGTATTTT
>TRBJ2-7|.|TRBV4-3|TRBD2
CASSQGTSGRAGEQYF
TGCGCCAGCAGCCAAGGGACTAGCGGGAGGGCCGGTGAGCAGTACTTC
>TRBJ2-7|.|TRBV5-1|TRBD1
CASSLLGSGQGTYEQYF
TGCGCCAGCAGCTTGTTAGGTTCCGGACAGGGGACCTACGAGCAGTACTTC
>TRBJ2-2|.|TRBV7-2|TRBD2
CASSLGGGPGELFF
TGTGCCAGCAGCTTGGGCGGGGGGCCCGGGGAGCTGTTTTTT
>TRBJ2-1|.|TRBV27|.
CASSPLSGLLRSNEQFF
TGTGCCAGCAGTCCATTATCGGGACTCCTACGGTCTAATGAGCAGTTCTTC
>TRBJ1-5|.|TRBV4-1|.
CASSGQNSNQPQHF
TGCGCCAGCAGCGGGCAGAATAGCAATCAGCCCCAGCATTTT
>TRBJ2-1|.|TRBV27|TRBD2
CASSLGREGYNEQFF
TGTGCCAGCAGTTTAGGGCGGGAGGGGTACAATGAGCAGTTCTTC
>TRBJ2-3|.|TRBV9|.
CASSVGFLTDTQYF
TGTGCCAGCAGCGTCGGGTTTCTGACAGATACGCAGTATTTT
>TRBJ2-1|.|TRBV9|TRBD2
CASSQPPGLAGNEQFF
TGTGCCAGCAGTCAGCCCCCGGGACTAGCGGGAAATGAGCAGTTCTTC
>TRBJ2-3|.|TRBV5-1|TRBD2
CASSWEGTDTQYF
TGCGCCAGCAGTTGGGAGGGGACAGATACGCAGTATTTT
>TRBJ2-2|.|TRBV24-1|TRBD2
CATSEPSGVNTGELFF
TGTGCCACCAGTGAACCTAGCGGGGTAAACACCGGGGAGCTGTTTTTT
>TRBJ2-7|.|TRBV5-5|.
CASSLAGQGSGYEQYF
TGTGCCAGCAGCTTGGCCGGGCAGGGGTCAGGCTACGAGCAGTACTTC
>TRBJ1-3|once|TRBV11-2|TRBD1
CASSFGTASGNTIYF
TGTGCCAGCAGTTTCGGGACAGCCTCTGGAAACACCATATATTTT
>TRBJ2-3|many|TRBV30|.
CAWSVLTDTQYF
TGTGCCTGGAGTGTCCTTACAGATACGCAGTATTTT
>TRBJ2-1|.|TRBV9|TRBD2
CASSLDPTSGSHNEQFF
TGTGCCAGCAGCCTAGACCCGACTAGCGGGAGCCACAATGAGCAGTTCTTC
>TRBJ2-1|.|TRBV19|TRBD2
CASKNSGTSGYNEQFF
TGTGCCAGTAAAAACTCCGGGACTAGCGGCTACAATGAGCAGTTCTTC
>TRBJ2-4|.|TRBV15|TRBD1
CATSRGQGGAKNIQYF
TGTGCCACCAGCAGAGGACAGGGGGGCGCCAAAAACATTCAGTACTTC
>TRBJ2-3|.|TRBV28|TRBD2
CASSLSAGGGTDTQYF
TGTGCCAGCAGTTTATCGGCGGGAGGGGGCACAGATACGCAGTATTTT
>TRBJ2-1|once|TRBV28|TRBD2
CASTVGGGSYNEQFF
TGTGCCAGCACGGTCGGCGGGGGATCCTACAATGAGCAGTTCTTC
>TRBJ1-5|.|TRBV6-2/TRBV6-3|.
CASSYSIEVGWSLVRNQPQHF
TGTGCCAGCAGTTACTCGATAGAGGTTGGTTGGTCTCTGGTTCGCAATCAGCCCCAGCATTTT
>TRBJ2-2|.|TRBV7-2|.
CASSHRAGELFF
TGTGCCAGCAGCCACAGGGCCGGGGAGCTGTTTTTT
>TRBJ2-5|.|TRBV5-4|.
CASSLRTGQETQYF
TGTGCCAGCAGCTTGCGAACGGGGCAAGAGACCCAGTACTTC
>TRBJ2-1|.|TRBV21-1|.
CASRKPLDRPLSYNEQFF
TGTGCCAGCCGCAAACCGTTAGACAGGCCCCTTTCCTACAATGAGCAGTTCTTC
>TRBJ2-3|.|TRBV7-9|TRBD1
CASSFWDRVTDTQYF
TGTGCCAGCAGCTTTTGGGACAGAGTCACAGATACGCAGTATTTT
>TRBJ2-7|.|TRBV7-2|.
CASSFRGDRQYF
TGTGCCAGCAGCTTCCGAGGTGACCGGCAGTACTTC
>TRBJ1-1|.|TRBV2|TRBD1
CASSEVQGAIAEAFF
TGTGCCAGCAGTGAAGTTCAGGGGGCGATCGCCGAAGCTTTCTTT
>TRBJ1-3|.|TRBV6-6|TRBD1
CASQGGSGNTIYF
TGTGCCAGCCAGGGGGGCTCTGGAAACACCATATATTTT
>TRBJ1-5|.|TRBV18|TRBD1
CASAPGQRQQPQHF
TGTGCCAGCGCACCGGGACAGAGACAGCAGCCCCAGCATTTT
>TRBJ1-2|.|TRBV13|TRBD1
CASSRDRTAYGYTF
TGTGCCAGCAGCAGGGACAGGACTGCTTATGGCTACACCTTC
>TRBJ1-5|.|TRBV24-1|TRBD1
CATSARTGGSYSNQPQHF
TGTGCCACCAGTGCCAGGACAGGGGGCAGTTATAGCAATCAGCCCCAGCATTTT
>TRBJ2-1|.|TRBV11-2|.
CASSPGYYEQFF
TGTGCCAGCAGCCCAGGGTATTATGAGCAGTTCTTC
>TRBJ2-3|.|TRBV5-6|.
CASSRVGTDTQYF
TGTGCCAGCAGCCGTGTAGGCACAGATACGCAGTATTTT
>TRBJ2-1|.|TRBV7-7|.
CASSLQDSSYNEQFF
TGTGCCAGCAGCTTACAGGACAGCTCCTACAATGAGCAGTTCTTC
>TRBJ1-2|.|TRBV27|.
CASSLGGLRGGYTF
TGTGCCAGCAGTTTAGGGGGGTTGAGAGGAGGCTACACCTTC
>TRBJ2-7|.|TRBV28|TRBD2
CASSFMGGASYEQYF
TGTGCCAGCAGTTTTATGGGAGGGGCTTCGTACGAGCAGTACTTC
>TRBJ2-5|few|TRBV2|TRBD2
CASRAGAVGETQYF
TGTGCCAGCAGGGCGGGAGCTGTCGGAGAGACCCAGTACTTC
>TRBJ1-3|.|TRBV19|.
CASKRGFFSGNTIYF
TGTGCCAGTAAGAGAGGTTTCTTCTCTGGAAACACCATATATTTT
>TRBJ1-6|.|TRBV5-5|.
CASSLTGSPPLHF
TGTGCCAGCAGCCTTACAGGGAGCCCACCCCTCCACTTT
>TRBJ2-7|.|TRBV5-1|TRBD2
CASSTTSGKGREQYF
TGCGCCAGCAGCACAACTAGCGGGAAGGGGAGGGAGCAGTACTTC
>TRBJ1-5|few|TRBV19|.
CASSMGRGSNQPQHF
TGTGCCAGTAGTATGGGCAGGGGAAGCAATCAGCCCCAGCATTTT
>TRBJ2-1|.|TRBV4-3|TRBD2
CASSQDPELAGVNEQFF
TGCGCCAGCAGCCAAGATCCTGAACTAGCGGGAGTCAATGAGCAGTTCTTC
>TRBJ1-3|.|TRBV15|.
CATSPGEEGLGSGNTIYF
TGTGCCACCAGCCCGGGGGAGGAGGGTTTGGGCTCTGGAAACACCATATATTTT
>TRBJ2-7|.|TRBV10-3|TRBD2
CAISEPGGRGSSYEQYF
TGTGCCATCAGTGAGCCCGGAGGGAGGGGCAGTTCCTACGAGCAGTACTTC
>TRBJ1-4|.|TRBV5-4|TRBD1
CASSRSTGEGLFF
TGTGCCAGCAGCCGTTCGACAGGGGAGGGACTGTTTTTT